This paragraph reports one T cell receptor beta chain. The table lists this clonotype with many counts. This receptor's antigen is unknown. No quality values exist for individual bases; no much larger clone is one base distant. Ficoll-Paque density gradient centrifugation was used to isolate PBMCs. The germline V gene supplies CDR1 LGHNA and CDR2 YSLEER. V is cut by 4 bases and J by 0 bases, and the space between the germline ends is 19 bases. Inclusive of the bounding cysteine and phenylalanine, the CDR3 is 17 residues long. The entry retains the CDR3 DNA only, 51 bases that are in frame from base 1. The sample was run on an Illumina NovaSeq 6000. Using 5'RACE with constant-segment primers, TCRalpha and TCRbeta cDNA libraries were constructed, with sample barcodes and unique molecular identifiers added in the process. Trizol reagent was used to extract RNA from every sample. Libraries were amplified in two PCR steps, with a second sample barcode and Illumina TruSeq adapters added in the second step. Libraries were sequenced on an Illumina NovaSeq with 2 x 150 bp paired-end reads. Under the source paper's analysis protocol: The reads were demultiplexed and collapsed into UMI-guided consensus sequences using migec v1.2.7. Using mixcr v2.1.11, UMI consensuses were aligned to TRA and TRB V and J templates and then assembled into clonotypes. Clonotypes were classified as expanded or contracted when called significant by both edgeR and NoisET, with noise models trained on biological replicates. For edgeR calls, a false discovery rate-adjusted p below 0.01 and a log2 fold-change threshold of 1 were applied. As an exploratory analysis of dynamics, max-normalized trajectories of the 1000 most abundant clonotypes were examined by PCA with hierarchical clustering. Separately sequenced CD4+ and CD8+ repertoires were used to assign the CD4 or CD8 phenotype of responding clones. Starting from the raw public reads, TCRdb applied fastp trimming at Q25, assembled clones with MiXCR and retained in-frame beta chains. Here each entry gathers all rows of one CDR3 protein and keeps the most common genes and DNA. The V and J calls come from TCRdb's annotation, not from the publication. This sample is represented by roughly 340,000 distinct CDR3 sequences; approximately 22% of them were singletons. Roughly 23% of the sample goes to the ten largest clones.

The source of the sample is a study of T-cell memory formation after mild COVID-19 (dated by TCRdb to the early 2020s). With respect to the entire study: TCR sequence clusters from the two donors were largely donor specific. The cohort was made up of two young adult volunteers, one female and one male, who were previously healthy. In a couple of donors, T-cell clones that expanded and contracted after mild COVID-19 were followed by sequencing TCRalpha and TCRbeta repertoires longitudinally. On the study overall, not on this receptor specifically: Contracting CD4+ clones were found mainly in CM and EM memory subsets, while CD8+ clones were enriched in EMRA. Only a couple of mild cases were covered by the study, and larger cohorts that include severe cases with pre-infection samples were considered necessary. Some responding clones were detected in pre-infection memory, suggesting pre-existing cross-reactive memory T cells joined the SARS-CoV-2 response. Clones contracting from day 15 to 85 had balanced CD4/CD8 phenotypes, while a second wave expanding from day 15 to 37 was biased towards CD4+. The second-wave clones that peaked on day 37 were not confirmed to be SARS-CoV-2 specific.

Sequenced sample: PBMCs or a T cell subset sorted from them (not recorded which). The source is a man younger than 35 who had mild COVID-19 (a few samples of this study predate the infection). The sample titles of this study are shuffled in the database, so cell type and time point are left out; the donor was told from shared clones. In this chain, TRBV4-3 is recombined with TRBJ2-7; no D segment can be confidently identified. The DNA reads TGCGCCAGCAGCCTACGCCAGACAACCCTGGGCTCCTACGAGCAGTACTTC. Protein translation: CASSLRQTTLGSYEQYF.